A selection of T cell receptor beta chains follows, all from one sample in a study of blood T cell repertoires in COVID-19. Some clones are missing from TCRdb's copy, which holds only in-frame ones; the method was immunoSEQ multiplex PCR. This table has approximately 52,000 clones, approximately 90% appearing once. Sequencing input: peripheral blood. The receptors here all came from a middle-aged man with acute or convalescent COVID-19. The CDR3 runs from the conserved cysteine through the conserved F or W. D genes are given only for firm matches. Rows may omit the clone size; those that give it use once, few, many or a size class.

v_call: TRBV5-1; d_call: .; j_call: TRBJ2-7; clone_size: .; cdr3_nt: TGCGCCAGCAGCTTGGATCCAGTAACCTACGAGCAGTACTTC; cdr3_aa: CASSLDPVTYEQYF
v_call: TRBV5-6; d_call: .; j_call: TRBJ2-7; clone_size: .; cdr3_nt: TGTGCCAGCAGCTTGGGCGGAGGGGAAAGCTCCTACGAGCAGTACTTC; cdr3_aa: CASSLGGGESSYEQYF
v_call: TRBV12-3/TRBV12-4; d_call: .; j_call: TRBJ1-2; clone_size: .; cdr3_nt: TGTGCCAGCAGTCTACGGACAGCTGGCTACACCTTC; cdr3_aa: CASSLRTAGYTF
v_call: TRBV6-5; d_call: TRBD2; j_call: TRBJ2-1; clone_size: .; cdr3_nt: TGTGCCAGCTATAGCGGGGGCTCCTACAATGAGCAGTTCTTC; cdr3_aa: CASYSGGSYNEQFF
v_call: TRBV30; d_call: .; j_call: TRBJ1-2; clone_size: once; cdr3_nt: TGTGCCTGGAGTGTACGGGGAGGGGGGAACTATGGCTACACCTTC; cdr3_aa: CAWSVRGGGNYGYTF
v_call: TRBV5-1; d_call: TRBD1; j_call: TRBJ2-7; clone_size: .; cdr3_nt: TGCGCCAGCAGCTTTGGACAGGGAGACTACGAGCAGTACTTC; cdr3_aa: CASSFGQGDYEQYF
v_call: TRBV5-4; d_call: TRBD2; j_call: TRBJ2-1; clone_size: .; cdr3_nt: TGTGCCAGCAGCCCGAGTGCTAGCGGGGGGCGGAACAATGAGCAGTTCTTC; cdr3_aa: CASSPSASGGRNNEQFF
v_call: TRBV7-2; d_call: .; j_call: TRBJ1-1; clone_size: .; cdr3_nt: TGTGCCAGCAGTCCTAGACAGACGAACACTGAAGCTTTCTTT; cdr3_aa: CASSPRQTNTEAFF
v_call: TRBV14; d_call: TRBD2; j_call: TRBJ2-7; clone_size: .; cdr3_nt: TGTGCCAGCAGCCACTGGGGCGGGAGCTCCTACGAGCAGTACTTC; cdr3_aa: CASSHWGGSSYEQYF
v_call: TRBV10-3; d_call: TRBD1; j_call: TRBJ1-1; clone_size: few; cdr3_nt: TGTGCCATTAACCCGGGACAGGGGGATACTGAAGCTTTCTTT; cdr3_aa: CAINPGQGDTEAFF
v_call: TRBV15; d_call: .; j_call: TRBJ1-2; clone_size: .; cdr3_nt: TGTGCCACCAGCAGAGACCTCGGCAGGAATGGCTACACCTTC; cdr3_aa: CATSRDLGRNGYTF
v_call: TRBV24-1; d_call: .; j_call: TRBJ2-2; clone_size: .; cdr3_nt: TGTGCCACCAGCCCCCCGGGCACCGGGGAGCTGTTTTTT; cdr3_aa: CATSPPGTGELFF
v_call: TRBV5-1; d_call: .; j_call: TRBJ1-1; clone_size: .; cdr3_nt: TGCGCCAGCAGCTTGGGAGCAGGGACATTGACTGAAGCTTTCTTT; cdr3_aa: CASSLGAGTLTEAFF
v_call: TRBV30; d_call: TRBD1; j_call: TRBJ1-4; clone_size: .; cdr3_nt: TGTGCCTGGAGAAACCAGGGGGTTATTAATGAAAAACTGTTTTTT; cdr3_aa: CAWRNQGVINEKLFF
v_call: TRBV3-1/TRBV3-2; d_call: TRBD2; j_call: TRBJ2-7; clone_size: .; cdr3_nt: TGTGCCAGCAGCCAAGATCGGGGGGGAATGATCCGGCGCGAGCAGTACTTC; cdr3_aa: CASSQDRGGMIRREQYF
v_call: TRBV4-2; d_call: TRBD1; j_call: TRBJ1-3; clone_size: .; cdr3_nt: TGTGCCAGCAGCCAAGCCAGGGGGGCTCAGTCTGGAAACACCATATATTTT; cdr3_aa: CASSQARGAQSGNTIYF
v_call: TRBV10-3; d_call: .; j_call: TRBJ2-3; clone_size: .; cdr3_nt: TGTGCCATCAGTGAACAGGACAGAATACCAAGGCAGTATTTT; cdr3_aa: CAISEQDRIPRQYF
v_call: TRBV5-4; d_call: TRBD1; j_call: TRBJ2-7; clone_size: once; cdr3_nt: TGTGCCAGCAGCCCCGGGACAGGGGACGCCTACGAGCAGTACTTC; cdr3_aa: CASSPGTGDAYEQYF
v_call: TRBV7-2; d_call: .; j_call: TRBJ1-1; clone_size: .; cdr3_nt: TGTGCCAGCAGCTGGGGCCACACTGAAGCTTTCTTT; cdr3_aa: CASSWGHTEAFF
v_call: TRBV19; d_call: .; j_call: TRBJ1-5; clone_size: .; cdr3_nt: TGTGCCAGTAGTCTGACACAGTATCAGCCCCAGCATTTT; cdr3_aa: CASSLTQYQPQHF
v_call: TRBV4-1; d_call: .; j_call: TRBJ2-6; clone_size: .; cdr3_nt: TGCGCCAGCAGCCAAGATCCGACAGGATTCTCTGGGGCCAACGTCCTGACTTTC; cdr3_aa: CASSQDPTGFSGANVLTF
v_call: TRBV9; d_call: .; j_call: TRBJ1-1; clone_size: .; cdr3_nt: TGTGCCAGCAGCGTAGCTCCAGGGACTGAAGCTTTCTTT; cdr3_aa: CASSVAPGTEAFF
v_call: TRBV13; d_call: TRBD2; j_call: TRBJ2-3; clone_size: .; cdr3_nt: TGTGCCAGCAGCTTAATCTCATGGGAAGCGGGGGGGCCGGTGTCGTTGGATACGCAGTATTTT; cdr3_aa: CASSLISWEAGGPVSLDTQYF
v_call: TRBV30; d_call: .; j_call: TRBJ2-3; clone_size: .; cdr3_nt: TGTGCCTGGAGTGATGGGCTAGCCACGGATACGCAGTATTTT; cdr3_aa: CAWSDGLATDTQYF
v_call: TRBV5-1; d_call: .; j_call: TRBJ1-2; clone_size: .; cdr3_nt: TGCGCCAGCAGCTTGGCCGGGAACTCCTATGGCTACACCTTC; cdr3_aa: CASSLAGNSYGYTF
v_call: TRBV7-2; d_call: .; j_call: TRBJ2-6; clone_size: .; cdr3_nt: TGTGCCAGCAGCCTTGACTACTCTGGGGCCAACGTCCTGACTTTC; cdr3_aa: CASSLDYSGANVLTF
v_call: TRBV7-2; d_call: .; j_call: TRBJ1-5; clone_size: .; cdr3_nt: TGTGCCAGCAGCTTAACCGGGGGTAATCAGCCCCAGCATTTT; cdr3_aa: CASSLTGGNQPQHF
v_call: TRBV18; d_call: .; j_call: TRBJ1-4; clone_size: .; cdr3_nt: TGTGCCAGCTCACCCGATCGGGCGCGGGGTGAAAAACTGTTTTTT; cdr3_aa: CASSPDRARGEKLFF
v_call: TRBV12-3/TRBV12-4; d_call: .; j_call: TRBJ2-7; clone_size: .; cdr3_nt: TGTGCCACGAGCCGGGTCTCCACCTACGAGCAGTACTTC; cdr3_aa: CATSRVSTYEQYF
v_call: TRBV24-1; d_call: .; j_call: TRBJ2-1; clone_size: .; cdr3_nt: TGTGCCACCAGTGACAGGTACAATGAGCAGTTCTTC; cdr3_aa: CATSDRYNEQFF
v_call: TRBV5-1; d_call: TRBD1; j_call: TRBJ2-2; clone_size: .; cdr3_nt: TGCGCCAGCAGCATTTCGACAGGGGGCTTCACCGGGGAGCTGTTTTTT; cdr3_aa: CASSISTGGFTGELFF
v_call: TRBV12-5; d_call: TRBD1; j_call: TRBJ2-7; clone_size: .; cdr3_nt: TGTGCTAGTGGATTCGGGACAGGGTCCAACGAGCAGTACTTC; cdr3_aa: CASGFGTGSNEQYF
v_call: TRBV7-2; d_call: .; j_call: TRBJ1-2; clone_size: .; cdr3_nt: TGTGCCAGCAGCTTAACGGAGTCTGGCTACACCTTC; cdr3_aa: CASSLTESGYTF
v_call: TRBV12-3/TRBV12-4; d_call: .; j_call: TRBJ1-5; clone_size: .; cdr3_nt: TGTGCCAGCAGTTTATCCCCGGGGCAGCCCCAGCATTTT; cdr3_aa: CASSLSPGQPQHF
v_call: TRBV12-3/TRBV12-4; d_call: .; j_call: TRBJ1-2; clone_size: .; cdr3_nt: TGTGCCGGAGCCCGGGGGGCTAACTATGGCTACACCTTC; cdr3_aa: CAGARGANYGYTF
v_call: TRBV25-1; d_call: TRBD1; j_call: TRBJ1-1; clone_size: .; cdr3_nt: TGTGCCAGCAGTGGCCCGCCGGGACAGGGAAACACTGAAGCTTTCTTT; cdr3_aa: CASSGPPGQGNTEAFF
v_call: TRBV7-6; d_call: TRBD1; j_call: TRBJ2-3; clone_size: .; cdr3_nt: TGTGCCAGCAGCCCCCTGGGACAGGGATGGAGCACAGATACGCAGTATTTT; cdr3_aa: CASSPLGQGWSTDTQYF
v_call: TRBV5-1; d_call: TRBD2; j_call: TRBJ2-2; clone_size: .; cdr3_nt: TGCGCCAGCAGCTTGGATCCCGCTAGCGGGGGCTCGAACACCGGGGAGCTGTTTTTT; cdr3_aa: CASSLDPASGGSNTGELFF
v_call: TRBV7-2; d_call: TRBD2; j_call: TRBJ2-7; clone_size: .; cdr3_nt: TGTGCCAGCAGCTTAGGGACTAGCGGGGCCCAGCAGTACTTC; cdr3_aa: CASSLGTSGAQQYF
v_call: TRBV30; d_call: TRBD1; j_call: TRBJ1-2; clone_size: .; cdr3_nt: TGTGCCTGGACCCGAGACAGGGGGGACTATGGCTACACCTTC; cdr3_aa: CAWTRDRGDYGYTF
v_call: TRBV24-1; d_call: .; j_call: TRBJ1-1; clone_size: .; cdr3_nt: TGTGCCACCTCTGGGGGGGATTGGACTGAAGCTTTCTTT; cdr3_aa: CATSGGDWTEAFF
v_call: TRBV24-1; d_call: .; j_call: TRBJ1-3; clone_size: .; cdr3_nt: TGTGCCACCAGTGATTTTAAGGCGGGAACTGGAAACACCATATATTTT; cdr3_aa: CATSDFKAGTGNTIYF
v_call: TRBV5-1; d_call: TRBD1; j_call: TRBJ2-3; clone_size: .; cdr3_nt: TGCGCCAGCAGCCCCGGGACAGTGAGCACAGATACGCAGTATTTT; cdr3_aa: CASSPGTVSTDTQYF
v_call: TRBV7-2; d_call: .; j_call: TRBJ1-1; clone_size: once; cdr3_nt: TGTGCCAGCAGCTTAAAACGTAAGGGGACTGAAGCTTTCTTT; cdr3_aa: CASSLKRKGTEAFF
v_call: TRBV18; d_call: TRBD1; j_call: TRBJ1-1; clone_size: once; cdr3_nt: TGTGCCAGCTCACCGATCCCATTAACCGGGACAGAGAACACTGAAGCTTTCTTT; cdr3_aa: CASSPIPLTGTENTEAFF
v_call: TRBV11-2; d_call: TRBD1; j_call: TRBJ2-7; clone_size: .; cdr3_nt: TGTGCCAGCAGCTCCGGGACAGGGATCTCCTACGAGCAGTACTTC; cdr3_aa: CASSSGTGISYEQYF
v_call: TRBV18; d_call: .; j_call: TRBJ1-5; clone_size: .; cdr3_nt: TGTGCCAGCTCATTAGGGGCTACTCAGCCCCAGCATTTT; cdr3_aa: CASSLGATQPQHF
v_call: TRBV10-2; d_call: .; j_call: TRBJ2-3; clone_size: .; cdr3_nt: TGCGCCAGCAGTGATCTGGGCCGCACAGATACGCAGTATTTT; cdr3_aa: CASSDLGRTDTQYF
v_call: TRBV12-5; d_call: .; j_call: TRBJ2-1; clone_size: .; cdr3_nt: TGTGCTAGTGGTTTGGGGCCCTACAATGAGCAGTTCTTC; cdr3_aa: CASGLGPYNEQFF
v_call: TRBV6-5; d_call: TRBD2; j_call: TRBJ2-3; clone_size: .; cdr3_nt: TGTGCCAGCATTAGCGGGGGGACAGATACGCAGTATTTT; cdr3_aa: CASISGGTDTQYF
v_call: TRBV3-1/TRBV3-2; d_call: TRBD2; j_call: TRBJ2-1; clone_size: .; cdr3_nt: TGTGCCAGCAGCCAAGAGGCGGGGGTTACTGAGCAGTTCTTC; cdr3_aa: CASSQEAGVTEQFF
v_call: TRBV2; d_call: TRBD1; j_call: TRBJ1-1; clone_size: .; cdr3_nt: TGTGCCAGCAGGAGGATAAAGGGGGCGATGACTGAAGCTTTCTTT; cdr3_aa: CASRRIKGAMTEAFF
v_call: TRBV19; d_call: .; j_call: TRBJ2-5; clone_size: .; cdr3_nt: TGTGCCAGTGTTGTGCAGGGTAAAGAGACCCAGTACTTC; cdr3_aa: CASVVQGKETQYF
v_call: TRBV5-1; d_call: TRBD1; j_call: TRBJ2-1; clone_size: once; cdr3_nt: TGCGCCAGCAGCTGGACAGGACATGAGCAGTTCTTC; cdr3_aa: CASSWTGHEQFF
v_call: TRBV28; d_call: TRBD1; j_call: TRBJ1-2; clone_size: .; cdr3_nt: TGTGCCAGCAGCTCTACCGGGACAGGGGGTTTTGGTGGCTACACCTTC; cdr3_aa: CASSSTGTGGFGGYTF